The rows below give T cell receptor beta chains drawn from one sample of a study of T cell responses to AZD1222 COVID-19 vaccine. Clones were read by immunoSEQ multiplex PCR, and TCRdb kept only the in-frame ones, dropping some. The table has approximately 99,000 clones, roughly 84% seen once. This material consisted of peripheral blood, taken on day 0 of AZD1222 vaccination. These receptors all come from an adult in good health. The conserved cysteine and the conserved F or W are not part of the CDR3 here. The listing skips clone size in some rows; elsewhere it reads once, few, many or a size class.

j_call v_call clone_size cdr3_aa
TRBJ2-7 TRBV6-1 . ASSGQFRTGKRAYEQY
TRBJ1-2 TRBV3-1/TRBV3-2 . ASSQGGGGPLDGYT
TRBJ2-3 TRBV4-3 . ASSQGYGGTDTQY
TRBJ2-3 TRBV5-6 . ASSLSFGGKVDTQY
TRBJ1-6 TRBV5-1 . ASSPGQGVSPLH
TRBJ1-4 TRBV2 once ASSERGRGEKLF
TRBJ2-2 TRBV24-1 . ATSDPPNLAGATGELF
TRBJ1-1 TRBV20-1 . SASRQGTTAF
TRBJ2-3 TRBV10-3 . AISETSTDTQY
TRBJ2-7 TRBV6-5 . ASSYLRGGYEQY
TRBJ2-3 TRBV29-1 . SGLAGGNTQY
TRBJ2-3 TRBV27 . ASIKTGTDTQY
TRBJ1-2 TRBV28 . ASRQGTTRGYT
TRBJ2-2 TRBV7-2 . ASSLSGRHTGELF
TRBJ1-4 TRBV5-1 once ASSYGQGGEKLF
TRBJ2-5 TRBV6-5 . ASTTPAVNQETQY
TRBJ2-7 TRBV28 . ASSTHTSYEQY
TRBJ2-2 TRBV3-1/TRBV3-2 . ASSQGRGINTGELF
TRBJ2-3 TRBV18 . ASSPPGLGTDTQY
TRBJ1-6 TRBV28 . ASSLDYNSPLH
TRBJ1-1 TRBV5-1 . ASSLTGLNTEAF
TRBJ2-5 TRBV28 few ASNPGRRYQETQY
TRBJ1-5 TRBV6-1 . ASSDGPGQGILNQPQH
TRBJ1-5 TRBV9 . ASSTGYSNQPQH
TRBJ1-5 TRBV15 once ATSRARLGNQPQH
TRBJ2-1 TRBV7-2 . ASSLHFGTGLDEQF
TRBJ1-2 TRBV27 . ASSPSGQTYGYT
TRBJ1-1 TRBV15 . ATSRADTEAF
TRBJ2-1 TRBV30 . AWSVPGKEQF
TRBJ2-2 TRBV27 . ASSSLSRAAGELF
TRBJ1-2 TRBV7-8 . ASSQRDRGLGSGYT
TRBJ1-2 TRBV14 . ASSLGQTGYT
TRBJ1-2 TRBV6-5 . ASSKARQYGYT
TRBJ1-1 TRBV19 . ASSLGVGGNAEAF
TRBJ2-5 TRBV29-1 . SVGGRQETQY
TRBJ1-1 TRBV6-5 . ASSYRASSGAEAF
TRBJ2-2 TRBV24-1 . ATSLGGDTGELF
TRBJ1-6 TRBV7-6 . ASSPFQRNSPLH
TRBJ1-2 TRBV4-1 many ASSQGTGSNYGYT
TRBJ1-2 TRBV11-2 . ASSLDRPVT
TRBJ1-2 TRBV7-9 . ASSLGEYGYT
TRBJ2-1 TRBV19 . ASRQSYNEQF
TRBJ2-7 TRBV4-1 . ASSPWTGDSYEQY
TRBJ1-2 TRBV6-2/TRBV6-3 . ASSQPGRGGYT